This T cell receptor (beta chain) was observed in a study of blood T cell repertoires in COVID-19. Profiled with immunoSEQ multiplex PCR; TCRdb holds only in-frame clones, not every one. The sample shows 95,000 to 120,000 clones, approximately 90% of them seen only once. CDR3 size: 12 residues. The V gene's germline CDR1 is MNHEY and CDR2 SMNVEV (reference sequence). The germline V and J ends were trimmed by 3 bases and 6 bases, with 5 bases remaining between them. The genes are TRBV27 and TRBJ2-2; D not resolved. Sequenced sample: peripheral blood. The clonotype was recovered from a woman aged 70-85 years who had recovered from COVID-19. This CDR3 reads CASSFSSGELFF. The CDR3 DNA sequence: TGTGCCAGCAGTTTTTCATCCGGGGAGCTGTTTTTT.